These 32 T cell receptor beta chains were all obtained from the same sample, sequenced in a study of shared clonotypes between healthy human individuals. Measured with immunoSEQ multiplex PCR; TCRdb has only the in-frame clones, and not every one. This repertoire shows roughly 1,500,000 clones, about 98% found once; its top ten account for 0.45%. The sample consisted of naive CD4+ T cells sorted from blood. Subset in this sample: CD45RA+ positively selected. These receptors originate from a man aged 25-40 years in good health.

The CDR3, as DNA: TGTGCCAGCAGCGCGGGACAGCACTCCTACAATGAGCAGTTCTTC. As protein: CASSAGQHSYNEQFF. The V gene is TRBV5-4, the J gene TRBJ2-1; tentatively, D is TRBD1 (7 bases). V lost 4 bases to trimming and J lost 0 bases, with 11 bases between them. This CDR3 contains 15 residues. Germline loops: CDR1 SGHNT, CDR2 YYREEE (reference sequence).

This clone appeared once. Other DNA sequences in the sample encode the same CDR3. This chain links TRBV18 with TRBJ2-7, with D perhaps TRBD1 (6 bases). Germline values: CDR1 KGHSH, CDR2 LQKENI. The V end lost 1 base, the J end lost 2 bases, and 9 bases lay between the germline ends. The CDR3 has 14 residues. As DNA, the CDR3 is TGTGCCAGCTCACCACGCACAGGGCCCTACGAGCAGTACTTC. Residues: CASSPRTGPYEQYF. Looking up the rest from reference TRBV18 and TRBJ2-7 gives the full variable domain: NAGVMQNPRHLVRRRGQEARLRCSPMKGHSHVYWYRQLPEEGLKFMVYLQKENIIDESGMPKERFSAEFPKEGPSILRIQQVVRGDSAAYFCASSPRTGPYEQYFGPGTRLTVT.

The rearrangement links TRBV4-3 to TRBJ2-7; 8 nucleotides align to TRBD1. This CDR3 spans 13 amino acids. V dropped 1 base and J dropped 6; count of bases not matched to a gene: 2. Germline V lookup: CDR1 LGHNA, CDR2 YSLEER. The CDR3 nucleotides read TGCGCCAGCAGCCAAGCGACAGGGGCCGAGCAGTACTTC. Amino acid sequence: CASSQATGAEQYF.

The V gene is TRBV6-5, the J gene TRBJ2-5, with 12 bases aligning to TRBD1. Trimming removed 6 bases from V and 5 bases from J; junction bases left unmatched: 7. From germline, CDR1 is MNHEY and CDR2 SVGAGI. The CDR3 covers 15 residues. CDR3 coding DNA: TGTGCCAGCAGAAAGAGGGACAGGGGGCTGGAGACCCAGTACTTC. Translation: CASRKRDRGLETQYF.

The chain joins TRBV18 to TRBJ1-2; no definite D call. The CDR3 spans 15 residues. Germline V gene sequence: CDR1 KGHSH, CDR2 LQKENI. V was cut by 2 bases and J by 4 bases, with 14 bases left in between. This CDR3 reads CASSPKTDQIYGYTF. The CDR3 nucleotides are TGTGCCAGCTCACCAAAAACAGACCAAATCTATGGCTACACCTTC.

The table lists this clone with a count of one. The sample contains more than one DNA sequence encoding this CDR3. V is TRBV7-9 and J is TRBJ2-3; D is ambiguous. The germline V and J ends were trimmed by 5 bases and 2 bases, with 2 bases remaining between them. The length of the CDR3 is 11 residues. Germline values: CDR1 SEHNR, CDR2 FQNEAQ (reference sequence). Written as DNA, the CDR3 is TGTGCCAGCAGCAACACAGATACGCAGTATTTT. It specifies CASSNTDTQYF. The full variable domain, completed using reference TRBV7-9 and TRBJ2-3, is DTGVSQNPRHKITKRGQNVTFRCDPISEHNRLYWYRQTLGQGPEFLTYFQNEAQLEKSRLLSDRFSAERPKGSFSTLEIQRTEQGDSAMYLCASSNTDTQYFGPGTRLTVL.

The rearrangement uses TRBV10-3 and TRBJ2-4, with D tentatively TRBD1 (7 bases). The CDR3 has 16 amino acids. V was clipped by 6 bases and J by 0 bases, with 15 bases between them. Germline V gene sequence: CDR1 ENHRY, CDR2 SYGVKD. The CDR3 spells CAIRSDREEAKNIQYF. The CDR3 bases are TGTGCCATCAGGTCCGACAGGGAGGAAGCCAAAAACATTCAGTACTTC.

The chain is built from TRBV5-1 and TRBJ2-3; possibly TRBD2 for D (5 bases). This CDR3 is 16 amino acids long. V was pared by 4 bases and J by 0 bases, with 15 bases between. Germline CDR1 SGHRS, CDR2 YFSETQ. The CDR3 bases are TGCGCCAGCAGCGCCGGGGTACCTTTTAGCACAGATACGCAGTATTTT. It codes for CASSAGVPFSTDTQYF.

The chain couples TRBV18 to TRBJ2-2; D may be TRBD2 (5 bases). V gave up 2 bases and J gave up 0 bases, with 13 bases separating them. This CDR3 has 17 residues. Germline V gene data show CDR1 as KGHSH and CDR2 as LQKENI. CDR3 protein: CASSPFSGASNTGELFF. CDR3 bases: TGTGCCAGCTCACCATTCAGCGGAGCATCGAACACCGGGGAGCTGTTTTTT.

The V call is TRBV28, the J call TRBJ2-1; no definite D call. The CDR3 is made up of 13 amino acids. The germline V and J ends were trimmed by 3 bases and 9 bases, with 12 bases remaining between them. Germline CDR1 MDHEN, CDR2 SYDVKM. The CDR3 DNA is TGTGCCAGCAGTTTCCTGACTCCCGTTGAGCAGTTCTTC. It is translated as CASSFLTPVEQFF.

This clone has a single count. This chain connects TRBV4-1 to TRBJ2-7; tentative D call: TRBD2 (5 bases). Looked up from germline, CDR1 is MGHRA and CDR2 is YSYEKL. The CDR3 is 17 residues long. V lost 0 bases and J 0 bases, leaving 15 bases between the germline ends. As DNA, the CDR3 is TGCGCCAGCAGCCAAGACGGGAATCGCGGCAACTCCTACGAGCAGTACTTC. Protein product: CASSQDGNRGNSYEQYF.

The rearrangement joins TRBV28 to TRBJ1-3, with 7 bases identical to TRBD1. V lost 6 bases to trimming and J lost 4 bases; unmatched junction nucleotides: 9. The CDR3 runs to 15 residues. CDR1 and CDR2 (germline): MDHEN, SYDVKM. The CDR3 nucleotides are TGTGCCAGCAGCCCAGGGGGGACCGCCGGAAACACCATATATTTT. Translating it yields CASSPGGTAGNTIYF. Full variable domain (outside the CDR3, taken from reference TRBV28 and TRBJ1-3): DVKVTQSSRYLVKRTGEKVFLECVQDMDHENMFWYRQDPGLGLRLIYFSYDVKMKEKGDIPEGYSVSREKKERFSLILESASTNQTSMYLCASSPGGTAGNTIYFGEGSWLTVV.

The chain employs TRBV4-1 and TRBJ2-7; 9 bases are shared with TRBD1. V shed 0 bases, J shed 5 bases, and the junction held 8 bases outside the gene matches. The length of the CDR3 is 16 residues. Germline V CDR1 and CDR2: MGHRA, YSYEKL. CDR3 region: CASSQEPQGAIHEQYF. In DNA form, the CDR3 reads TGCGCCAGCAGCCAAGAGCCACAGGGGGCCATCCACGAGCAGTACTTC.

The V call is TRBV27, the J call TRBJ2-2, with 8 bases aligning to TRBD2. The ends lost 4 bases at V and 9 bases at J; junction bases unmatched: 4. The CDR3 extends over 13 amino acids. CDR1 is MNHEY, CDR2 SMNVEV, per germline (reference sequence). CDR3 nucleotide sequence: TGTGCCAGCAGTTGGACTAGCCGCCGGGAGCTGTTTTTT. Protein: CASSWTSRRELFF.

The V gene is TRBV18, the J gene TRBJ1-5; tentatively, D is TRBD1 (6 bases). CDR1 KGHSH and CDR2 LQKENI come from the germline V gene. CDR3 length equals 14 residues. Trimming took 6 bases from V and 2 from J, leaving 11 bases between them. The CDR3 DNA sequence: TGTGCCAGCTCTAACCGGACAGGCAATCAGCCCCAGCATTTT. This sequence encodes CASSNRTGNQPQHF.

Here the CDR3 DNA reads TGTGCCAGCTCACGAAAGGGACTAGATACAAACAATGAGCAGTTCTTC. This encodes CASSRKGLDTNNEQFF. V is TRBV18 and J is TRBJ2-1; TRBD2 matches 8 bases. J gave up 5 bases and V 4 bases, and 10 bases lay outside the gene matches. The CDR3 contains 16 residues. Germline V lookup: CDR1 KGHSH, CDR2 LQKENI. Drawing the rest from reference TRBV18 and TRBJ2-1, the complete variable domain is NAGVMQNPRHLVRRRGQEARLRCSPMKGHSHVYWYRQLPEEGLKFMVYLQKENIIDESGMPKERFSAEFPKEGPSILRIQQVVRGDSAAYFCASSRKGLDTNNEQFFGPGTRLTVL.

The count of this clone is one. The CDR3 region is CASMGRGTPYEQYF. CDR3 coding DNA: TGTGCCAGCATGGGAAGGGGGACTCCCTACGAGCAGTACTTC. This sequence joins TRBV2 and TRBJ2-7; D is tentatively TRBD1 or TRBD2 (6 bases each). The V gene lost 7 bases and the J gene lost 2 bases, with 15 bases spanning the gap. The CDR3 runs 14 residues. The germline V gene has CDR1 SNHLY and CDR2 FYNNEI.

The J gene is TRBJ2-7, the V gene TRBV28; D is possibly TRBD2 (6 bases). Germline-derived CDR1 and CDR2 are MDHEN and SYDVKM. The CDR3 extends over 15 amino acids. V was clipped by 2 bases and J by 1 base, with 12 bases between them. The CDR3 DNA sequence: TGTGCCAGCAGTTTAGGAACTAGCAGGTCCTACGAGCAGTACTTC. This codes for CASSLGTSRSYEQYF.

Only one count was recorded for this clone. This chain connects TRBV29-1 to TRBJ2-1; D might be TRBD2 (5 bases). Germline CDR1 and CDR2: SQVTM and ANQGSEA. The CDR3 is 14 residues long. V lost 1 base, J lost 4 bases, and 11 bases lay in between. CDR3 in amino acids: CSVEVSRGYNEQFF. Written as DNA, the CDR3 is TGCAGCGTTGAAGTATCGCGAGGGTACAATGAGCAGTTCTTC.

In the case of this clone: Within the sample, other DNA sequences also encode this same CDR3. The chain is built from TRBV9 and TRBJ2-7, with 7 nucleotides matching TRBD1. The CDR3 contains 14 residues. Per germline, CDR1 SGDLS and CDR2 YYNGEE. After removal of 0 bases from V and 1 base from J, the junction contained 1 base not matched to a gene. The CDR3 DNA is TGTGCCAGCAGCGTAGTGGGACAGTCCTACGAGCAGTACTTC. Amino acid sequence: CASSVVGQSYEQYF. Full variable domain (remainder filled in from reference TRBV9 and TRBJ2-7): DSGVTQTPKHLITATGQRVTLRCSPRSGDLSVYWYQQSLDQGLQFLIQYYNGEERAKGNILERFSAQQFPDLHSELNLSSLELGDSALYFCASSVVGQSYEQYFGPGTRLTVT.

Worth noting for this clone: Other DNA sequences in this specimen translate into the identical CDR3. This chain connects TRBV5-1 to TRBJ2-2; D call uncertain. The length of the CDR3 is 14 residues. V gave up 2 bases and J gave up 2 bases, with 7 bases separating them. Per germline, CDR1 SGHRS and CDR2 YFSETQ. The DNA of the CDR3 is TGCGCCAGCAGCTTCCGCGGAAACACCGGGGAGCTGTTTTTT. Its protein product is CASSFRGNTGELFF.

The V gene is TRBV4-1, the J gene TRBJ1-1; no clear D. Trimming removed 0 bases from V and 10 bases from J, with 6 bases in between. The CDR3 contains 11 residues. Germline values: CDR1 MGHRA, CDR2 YSYEKL. In nucleotides, the CDR3 is TGCGCCAGCAGCCAAGAGGACGGAGCTTTCTTT. Translating it yields CASSQEDGAFF.

V usage is TRBV9 and J usage is TRBJ2-7, with D maybe TRBD1 (5 bases). CDR1 and CDR2 (germline): SGDLS, YYNGEE. The germline V and J ends were trimmed by 0 bases and 3 bases, with 13 bases remaining between them. This CDR3 spans 15 amino acids. The DNA for the CDR3 is TGTGCCAGCAGCGTAGAAGGGGTTTCATACTACGAGCAGTACTTC. This translates into CASSVEGVSYYEQYF.

V gene TRBV7-2 combines with J gene TRBJ2-1; D gene ambiguous. The V end was cut by 5 bases, the J end by 2 bases, with 16 bases between. Germline-derived CDR1 and CDR2 are SGHTA and FQGNSA. The CDR3 extends over 16 amino acids. CDR3 sequence (DNA): TGTGCCAGCAGCCATCCTCTAGGCGGAACCTACAATGAGCAGTTCTTC. This translates into CASSHPLGGTYNEQFF.

This chain connects TRBV27 to TRBJ1-1; 7 bases align to TRBD1. This CDR3 has 18 amino acids. Germline values: CDR1 MNHEY, CDR2 SMNVEV (reference sequence). Trimming at V came to 3 bases and at J to 6 bases, leaving 19 bases not matched to a gene. The chain's CDR3 is CASSLRAAAANRGAEAFF. CDR3 bases: TGTGCCAGCAGTTTGCGGGCCGCAGCTGCTAACAGGGGTGCTGAAGCTTTCTTT.

The V call is TRBV2, the J call TRBJ2-7, with D tentatively TRBD1 (5 bases). Deletions cut 5 bases from V and 6 bases from J, with 11 bases between. CDR1 and CDR2 (germline): SNHLY, FYNNEI. The CDR3 consists of 12 residues. This CDR3 reads CASSRQQVEQYF. The CDR3 bases are TGTGCCAGCAGTCGCCAACAGGTCGAGCAGTACTTC.

The chain carries TRBV5-1 and TRBJ2-3; maybe TRBD2 (6 bases). CDR1 is SGHRS, CDR2 YFSETQ, per germline. The CDR3 loop spans 14 amino acids. V was trimmed by 4 bases and J by 2 bases, leaving 11 bases between them. CDR3 coding DNA: TGCGCCAGCAGCCAAGGACTAATCACAGATACGCAGTATTTT. This encodes CASSQGLITDTQYF.

This chain uses TRBV5-1 with TRBJ2-1, with D perhaps given as TRBD1 or TRBD2 (5 bases each). Germline CDR1 and CDR2: SGHRS and YFSETQ. V was shortened by 0 bases and J by 3 bases, with 10 bases between the two germline ends. This CDR3 is built from 15 residues. CDR3 amino acids: CASSLEGTNYNEQFF. The CDR3 DNA reads as TGCGCCAGCAGCTTGGAAGGGACCAACTACAATGAGCAGTTCTTC.

The chain combines TRBV5-1 with TRBJ1-2; TRBD1 might be the D (6 bases). This CDR3 is built from 13 residues. Between the trimmed V and J ends, which lost 4 bases and 8 bases, there was a span of 15 bases. Germline V gene lookup returns CDR1 SGHRS and CDR2 YFSETQ. The CDR3 DNA sequence: TGCGCCAGCAGCGCGGACAGCGACGGGGGCTACACCTTC. Translating gives CASSADSDGGYTF. Full variable domain (remainder filled in from reference TRBV5-1 and TRBJ1-2): KAGVTQTPRYLIKTRGQQVTLSCSPISGHRSVSWYQQTPGQGLQFLFEYFSETQRNKGNFPGRFSGRQFSNSRSEMNVSTLELGDSALYLCASSADSDGGYTFGSGTRLTVV.

The rearrangement uses TRBV4-2 and TRBJ2-2, with 13 bases fitting TRBD2. CDR1 is LGHNA and CDR2 is YNFKEQ in the germline V gene. CDR3 length equals 18 residues. Trimming at V came to 1 base and at J to 0 bases, leaving 2 bases not matched to a gene. The CDR3 bases are TGTGCCAGCAGCCAAGGACTAGCGGGAGGTGCGAACACCGGGGAGCTGTTTTTT. This encodes CASSQGLAGGANTGELFF.

CDR3 region: CASSGQWSWDEQFF. The CDR3 DNA reads as TGTGCCAGCAGTGGACAGTGGAGCTGGGATGAGCAGTTCTTC. The rearrangement joins TRBV27 to TRBJ2-1, with D maybe TRBD1 (6 bases). Germline V lookup: CDR1 MNHEY, CDR2 SMNVEV (reference sequence). V lost 5 bases, J lost 8 bases, and 16 bases lay in between. The CDR3 has 14 residues.

This chain joins TRBV11-1 and TRBJ1-5, with a weak D call TRBD1 (5 bases). CDR1 SGHAT and CDR2 FQDESV come from the germline V gene (reference sequence). The CDR3 totals 14 residues. Trimming removed 1 base at V and 4 bases at J, with 8 bases between. The CDR3 is CASSLEQVNQPQHF. The CDR3 DNA follows: TGTGCCAGCAGCTTAGAACAGGTAAATCAGCCCCAGCATTTT.